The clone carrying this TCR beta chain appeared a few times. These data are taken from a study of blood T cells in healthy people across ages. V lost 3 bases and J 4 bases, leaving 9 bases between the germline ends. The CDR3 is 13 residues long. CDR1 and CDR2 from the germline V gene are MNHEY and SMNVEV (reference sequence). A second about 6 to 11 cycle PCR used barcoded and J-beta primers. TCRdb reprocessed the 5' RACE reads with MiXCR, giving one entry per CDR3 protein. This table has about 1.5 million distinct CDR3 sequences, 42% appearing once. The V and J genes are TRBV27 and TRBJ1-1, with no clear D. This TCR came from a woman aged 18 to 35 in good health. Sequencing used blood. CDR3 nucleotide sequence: TGTGCCAGCAGTTTTAGCGGGAGCACTGAAGCTTTCTTT. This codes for CASSFSGSTEAFF.